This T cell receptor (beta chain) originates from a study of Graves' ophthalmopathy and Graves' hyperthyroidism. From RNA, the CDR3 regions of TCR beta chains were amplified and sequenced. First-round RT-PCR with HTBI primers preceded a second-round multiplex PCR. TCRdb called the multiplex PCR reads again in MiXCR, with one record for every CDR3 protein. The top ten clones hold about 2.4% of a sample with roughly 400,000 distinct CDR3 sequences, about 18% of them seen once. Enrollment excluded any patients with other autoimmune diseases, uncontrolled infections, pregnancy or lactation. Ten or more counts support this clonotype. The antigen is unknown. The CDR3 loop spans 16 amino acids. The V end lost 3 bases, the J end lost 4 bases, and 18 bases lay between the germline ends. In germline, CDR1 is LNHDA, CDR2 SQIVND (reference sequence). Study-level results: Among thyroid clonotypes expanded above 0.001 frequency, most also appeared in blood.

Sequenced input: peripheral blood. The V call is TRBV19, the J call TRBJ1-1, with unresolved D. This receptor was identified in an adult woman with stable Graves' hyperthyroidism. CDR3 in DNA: TGTGCCAGTAGTATTTTTTTCTCTAGCGGAGGCACTGAAGCTTTCTTT. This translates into CASSIFFSSGGTEAFF.